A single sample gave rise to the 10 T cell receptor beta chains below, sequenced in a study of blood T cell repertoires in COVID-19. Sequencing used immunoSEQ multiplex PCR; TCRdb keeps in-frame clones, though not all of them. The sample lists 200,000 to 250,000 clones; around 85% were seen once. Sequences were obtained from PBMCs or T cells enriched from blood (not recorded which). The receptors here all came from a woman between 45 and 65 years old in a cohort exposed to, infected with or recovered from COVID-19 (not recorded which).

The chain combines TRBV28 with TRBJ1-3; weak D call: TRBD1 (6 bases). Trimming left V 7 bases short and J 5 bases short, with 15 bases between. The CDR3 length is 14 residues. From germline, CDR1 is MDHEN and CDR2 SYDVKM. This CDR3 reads CASTWRGRRNTIYF. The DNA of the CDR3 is TGTGCCAGCACCTGGCGGGGGCGAAGAAACACCATATATTTT.

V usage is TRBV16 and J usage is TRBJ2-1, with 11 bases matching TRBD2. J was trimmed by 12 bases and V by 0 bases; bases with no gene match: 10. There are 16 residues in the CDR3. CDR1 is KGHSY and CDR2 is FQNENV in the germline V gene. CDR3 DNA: TGTGCCAGCAGCCAATCATTGTCGCTAGCGGGGGGCCGGCAGTTCTTC. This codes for CASSQSLSLAGGRQFF. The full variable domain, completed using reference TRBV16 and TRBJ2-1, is GEEVAQTPKHLVRGEGQKAKLYCAPIKGHSYVFWYQQVLKNEFKFLISFQNENVFDETGMPKERFSAKCLPNSPCSLEIQATKLEDSAVYFCASSQSLSLAGGRQFFGPGTRLTVL.

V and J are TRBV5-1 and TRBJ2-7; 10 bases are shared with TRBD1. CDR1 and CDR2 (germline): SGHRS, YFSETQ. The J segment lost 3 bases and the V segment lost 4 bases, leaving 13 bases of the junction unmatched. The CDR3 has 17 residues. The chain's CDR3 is CASSQRGQGPPNYEQYF. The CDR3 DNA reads TGCGCCAGCAGCCAGAGGGGACAGGGGCCCCCGAACTACGAGCAGTACTTC. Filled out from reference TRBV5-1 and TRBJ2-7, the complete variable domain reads KAGVTQTPRYLIKTRGQQVTLSCSPISGHRSVSWYQQTPGQGLQFLFEYFSETQRNKGNFPGRFSGRQFSNSRSEMNVSTLELGDSALYLCASSQRGQGPPNYEQYFGPGTRLTVT.

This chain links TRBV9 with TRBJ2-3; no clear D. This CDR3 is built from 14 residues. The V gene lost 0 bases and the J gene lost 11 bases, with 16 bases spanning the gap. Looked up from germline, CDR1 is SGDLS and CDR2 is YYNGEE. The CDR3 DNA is TGTGCCAGCAGCGTAGAGTCGGCCCAGGTTGGGCAGTATTTT. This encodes CASSVESAQVGQYF.

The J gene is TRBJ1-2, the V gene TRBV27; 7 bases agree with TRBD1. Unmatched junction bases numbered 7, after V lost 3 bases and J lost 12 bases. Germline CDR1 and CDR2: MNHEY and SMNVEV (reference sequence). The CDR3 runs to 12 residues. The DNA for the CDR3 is TGTGCCAGCAGTTTCACAGGGGATGGGGACACCTTC. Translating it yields CASSFTGDGDTF.

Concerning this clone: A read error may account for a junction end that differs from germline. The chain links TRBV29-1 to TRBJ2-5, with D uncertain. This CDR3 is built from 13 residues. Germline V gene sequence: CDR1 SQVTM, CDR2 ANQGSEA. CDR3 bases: TGCAGCGTTGGGAGAACGGCAGAAGATACCCAGTACTTC. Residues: CSVGRTAEDTQYF.

The CDR3 DNA reads TGTGCCAGCAGCGTAGGAGGCGGACTCCAAGAGACCCAGTACTTC. Translation gives CASSVGGGLQETQYF. This sequence joins TRBV9 and TRBJ2-5; perhaps TRBD2 as D (5 bases). The CDR3 is 15 amino acids. V was clipped by 0 bases and J by 1 base, with 10 bases between them. The germline gives CDR1 SGDLS, CDR2 YYNGEE.

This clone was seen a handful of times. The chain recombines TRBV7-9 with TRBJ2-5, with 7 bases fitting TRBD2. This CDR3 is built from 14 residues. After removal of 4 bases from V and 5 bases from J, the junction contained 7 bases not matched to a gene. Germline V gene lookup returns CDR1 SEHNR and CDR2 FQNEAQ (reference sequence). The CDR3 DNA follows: TGTGCCAGCAGCTCAACGGGGGGTGTGGAGACCCAGTACTTC. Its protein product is CASSSTGGVETQYF.

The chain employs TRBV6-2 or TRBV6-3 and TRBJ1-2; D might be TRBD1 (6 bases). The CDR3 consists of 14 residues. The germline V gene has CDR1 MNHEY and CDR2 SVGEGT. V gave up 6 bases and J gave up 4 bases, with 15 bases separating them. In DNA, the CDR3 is TGTGCCAGCAGCCAACAGGGAAGGGGCTATGGCTACACCTTC. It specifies CASSQQGRGYGYTF.

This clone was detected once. CDR3 DNA: TGTGCCAGTAGTATAACAGGGAATGAAAAACTGTTTTTT. Protein product: CASSITGNEKLFF. V gene TRBV19 combines with J gene TRBJ1-4, with D possibly matching TRBD1 (6 bases). Per germline, CDR1 LNHDA and CDR2 SQIVND (reference sequence). The V end was cut by 2 bases, the J end by 5 bases, with 6 bases between. The CDR3 loop spans 13 amino acids.